The next 17 T cell receptor beta chains were all read from a single sample in a study of blood T cell repertoires in COVID-19. Using immunoSEQ multiplex PCR, the repertoire was profiled, and TCRdb retains in-frame clones only, with some absent. Found here are 30,000 to 40,000 clones, about four fifths of them singletons; the top ten hold about 9%. The sequencing sample was made of peripheral blood. These receptors originate from a man in his sixties in a cohort sampled during active COVID-19.

The rearrangement links TRBV4-3 to TRBJ1-4, with a tentative D call TRBD1 (6 bases). Per the germline V gene, CDR1 is LGHNA and CDR2 is YSLEER. V lost 1 base and J lost 1, with 16 bases in between. This CDR3 has 18 residues. The CDR3 region has the DNA TGCGCCAGCAGCCAAGGAGGGGGGGCGCGTATAACTAATGAAAAACTGTTTTTT. The encoded protein is CASSQGGGARITNEKLFF.

This chain uses TRBV28 with TRBJ1-1, with 7 bases that match TRBD1. The germline CDR1 and CDR2 sequences are MDHEN and SYDVKM. This CDR3 is built from 14 residues. The V gene end was trimmed by 8 bases and the J gene end by 0 bases; junction bases not matched to a gene: 6. The CDR3 protein is CASGSTGMNTEAFF. The CDR3 nucleotides are TGTGCCAGCGGCTCGACAGGGATGAACACTGAAGCTTTCTTT.

The V and J genes are TRBV29-1 and TRBJ2-1; tentative D call: TRBD2 (6 bases). Trimming pared 6 bases from V and 1 base from J, leaving 10 bases between. This CDR3 contains 13 residues. Germline V gene data show CDR1 as SQVTM and CDR2 as ANQGSEA. This CDR3 is CSVRDWSYNEQFF. In DNA, the CDR3 is TGCAGCGTCCGGGACTGGTCCTACAATGAGCAGTTCTTC.

This chain connects TRBV7-9 to TRBJ2-3, with 13 bases identical to TRBD2. V lost 5 bases, J lost 2 bases, and 4 bases stayed unmatched. CDR3 length: 16 amino acids. Germline values: CDR1 SEHNR, CDR2 FQNEAQ (reference sequence). This CDR3 is CASSVTSGGATDTQYF. The CDR3 nucleotides read TGTGCCAGCAGCGTTACTAGCGGGGGGGCCACAGATACGCAGTATTTT.

V and J are TRBV27 and TRBJ2-7; 8 nucleotides line up with TRBD2. J was trimmed by 4 bases and V by 2 bases; bases with no gene match: 13. The CDR3 extends over 17 amino acids. CDR1 and CDR2 (germline): MNHEY, SMNVEV (reference sequence). In DNA form, the CDR3 reads TGTGCCAGCAGTTTAGGGGTGCGTCGGGAGGGGGGATACGAGCAGTACTTC. Translating gives CASSLGVRREGGYEQYF.

The J gene is TRBJ1-2, the V gene TRBV5-4; D might be TRBD1 (6 bases). CDR3 length equals 14 residues. The V end lost 3 bases, the J end lost 0 bases, and 9 bases lay between the germline ends. Germline V CDR1 and CDR2: SGHNT, YYREEE (reference sequence). CDR3: CASSWTDANYGYTF. The CDR3 coding sequence is TGTGCCAGCAGCTGGACAGACGCTAACTATGGCTACACCTTC.

Note on this clone: One junction end disagrees with the germline gene, perhaps due to a read error. This sequence joins TRBV6-2 or TRBV6-3 and TRBJ1-2, with D possibly TRBD1 on 5 matching bases. Germline loops: CDR1 MNHEY, CDR2 SVGEGT. The CDR3 is 15 residues long. The CDR3 loop is CASSYSVTANYGYAF. CDR3 DNA sequence: TGTGCCAGCAGTTACTCGGTGACAGCTAACTATGGCTACGCCTTC.

This chain links TRBV10-3 with TRBJ2-5, with 7 positions matching TRBD2. Per germline, CDR1 ENHRY and CDR2 SYGVKD. This CDR3 comprises 13 residues. After removal of 4 bases from V and 5 bases from J, the junction contained 4 bases not matched to a gene. The CDR3 nucleotides read TGTGCCATCAGTGCGATTAGCGGGGAGACCCAGTACTTC. Residues: CAISAISGETQYF.

V and J are TRBV5-4 and TRBJ1-2, with a possible D match to TRBD1 (6 bases). V shed 4 bases and J shed 2 bases, with 12 bases lying between them. There are 14 residues in the CDR3. The germline V gene has CDR1 SGHNT and CDR2 YYREEE (reference sequence). The CDR3 sequence is CASSSGTLNYGYTF. CDR3 bases: TGTGCCAGCAGCAGCGGGACATTAAACTATGGCTACACCTTC.

The CDR3 nucleotides are TGTGCCAGCAGCTTAGAAGCGAGCCCCTACAATGAGCAGTTCTTC. Amino acids: CASSLEASPYNEQFF. The chain joins TRBV11-2 to TRBJ2-1; D not certain. The CDR3 consists of 15 residues. CDR1 is SGHAT and CDR2 is FQNNGV in the germline V gene. Deletions cut 0 bases from V and 2 bases from J, with 8 bases between.

The chain's CDR3 is CASSVFSGALDTEAFF. The CDR3 region has the DNA TGTGCCAGCAGCGTTTTCTCTGGGGCGCTGGACACTGAAGCTTTCTTT. The V call is TRBV9, the J call TRBJ1-1; TRBD1 is a possible D gene (5 bases). The V and J ends lost 2 bases and 3 bases respectively, with 17 bases between them. From germline, CDR1 is SGDLS and CDR2 YYNGEE. CDR3 size: 16 residues.

CDR3 region: CASGGTAGETYNEQFF. The CDR3 DNA reads as TGCGCCAGCGGGGGGACGGCGGGAGAGACCTACAATGAGCAGTTCTTC. The chain couples TRBV5-1 to TRBJ2-1; 7 nucleotides match TRBD2. The CDR3 spans 16 residues. J lost 2 bases, V lost 7 bases, and 12 bases had no gene match. Germline assignment: CDR1 SGHRS and CDR2 YFSETQ. Full variable domain (remainder filled in from reference TRBV5-1 and TRBJ2-1): KAGVTQTPRYLIKTRGQQVTLSCSPISGHRSVSWYQQTPGQGLQFLFEYFSETQRNKGNFPGRFSGRQFSNSRSEMNVSTLELGDSALYLCASGGTAGETYNEQFFGPGTRLTVL.

V usage is TRBV15 and J usage is TRBJ2-1, with D possibly being TRBD2 (6 bases). This CDR3 region has 13 residues. Germline CDR1 LNHNV, CDR2 YYDKDF (reference sequence). Deletions cut 3 bases from V and 6 bases from J, with 9 bases between. CDR3 region: CATSSGGFNEQFF. CDR3 bases: TGTGCCACCAGCAGCGGGGGTTTCAATGAGCAGTTCTTC.

The sample holds a few counts of this clone. V is TRBV28 and J is TRBJ1-6; 7 bases are a match to TRBD1. Trimming at V came to 3 bases and at J to 9 bases, leaving 11 bases not matched to a gene. CDR1 MDHEN and CDR2 SYDVKM come from the germline V gene. The CDR3 consists of 16 residues. The CDR3 sequence is CASSFLTGTEFSPLHF. The CDR3 coding sequence is TGTGCCAGCAGTTTCCTCACCGGGACAGAGTTTTCACCCCTCCACTTT.

The chain carries TRBV2 and TRBJ2-1; 12 bases fit TRBD2. V gave up 6 bases and J gave up 4 bases; unmatched junction bases: 7. This CDR3 contains 16 residues. Germline V gene lookup returns CDR1 SNHLY and CDR2 FYNNEI. In DNA, the CDR3 is TGTGCCAGCAGGGCCTCGACTAGCGGGGGATACAATGAGCAGTTCTTC. This encodes CASRASTSGGYNEQFF.

There are a few counts of this clone. The chain employs TRBV27 and TRBJ1-1, with TRBD1 as a possible D gene (6 bases). Germline V gene lookup returns CDR1 MNHEY and CDR2 SMNVEV (reference sequence). The V end lost 2 bases, the J end lost 5 bases, and 27 bases lay between the germline ends. The CDR3 is 19 amino acids. The CDR3 spells CASSLRIQGLGARRTEAFF. The CDR3 DNA reads TGTGCCAGCAGTTTACGGATACAGGGTTTAGGGGCCAGAAGGACTGAAGCTTTCTTT.

The rearrangement links TRBV4-2 to TRBJ1-2, with D tentatively TRBD1 (6 bases). The ends were cut back, 1 base at V and 3 bases at J, with 12 bases in the middle. Germline loops: CDR1 LGHNA, CDR2 YNFKEQ. The CDR3 sequence is 15 residues long. CDR3 nucleotides: TGTGCCAGCAGCCAAGGGGGGGGCCTGGACTATGGCTACACCTTC. This sequence encodes CASSQGGGLDYGYTF.